Only a few counts were recorded for the clone carrying this T cell receptor (beta chain). Its target is unknown. Repertoires were generated with immunoSEQ multiplex PCR, while TCRdb's copy carries only in-frame clones and drops some. This table holds several thousand clones, 20% to 25% found once. Treatment meaning: randomized to nivolumab then ipilimumab (arm A) or the reverse (arm B). Germline V gene sequence: CDR1 LNHDA, CDR2 SQIVND (reference sequence). There are 14 residues in the CDR3. V shed 9 bases and J shed 4 bases, with 15 bases lying between them. This entry comes from a study of sequential checkpoint blockade in melanoma. Turning to the study itself: Patients were randomized 1:1 to nivolumab-then-ipilimumab or ipilimumab-then-nivolumab first-line. TCRbeta immunosequencing was performed on DNA from roughly 90 pretreatment melanoma tumor samples. After nivolumab or ipilimumab alone, some 20 patients had week-13 rebiopsies. The study, taken as a whole, reports: Tumor T-cell fraction and clonality correlated with PD-L1 and CD8+ counts.

The sample consisted of tumor tissue (inferred from file names), taken from a patient given nivolumab and ipilimumab in sequence. The gene calls are TRBV19 and TRBJ1-4; D not certain. The clonotype originates from a human donor with melanoma. In nucleotides, the CDR3 is TGTGCCAGCAGTGGGCCGGGGATTAATGAAAAACTGTTTTTT. Protein: CASSGPGINEKLFF.